This T cell receptor beta chain was identified in a study of blood T cell repertoires in COVID-19. Study at large: Acute and convalescent COVID-19 specimens originated in the United States, Italy and Spain.

Germline lookup yields CDR1 MNHEY and CDR2 SVGAGI. There are 15 residues in the CDR3. The junction had 4 bases not matched to a gene; V was cut back by 4 bases and J by 1 base. Original methodology: Estimates of nucleated cell counts were drawn from the amplification of reference gene primers. The assay was immunoSEQ multiplex PCR, and TCRdb's table has in-frame clones only and misses some. V and J calls and clone size come straight from that table; D and trimming were deduced from the DNA. The sample yields approximately 90,000 clones, 75% to 90% seen once. The sequenced sample was peripheral blood. The gene calls are TRBV6-5 and TRBJ2-3; 8 bases match TRBD2. The source is a woman older than 75 with acute or convalescent COVID-19. CDR3 DNA sequence: TGTGCCAGCAGTTTAATGACTAGCGGCACAGATACGCAGTATTTT. It translates to CASSLMTSGTDTQYF.